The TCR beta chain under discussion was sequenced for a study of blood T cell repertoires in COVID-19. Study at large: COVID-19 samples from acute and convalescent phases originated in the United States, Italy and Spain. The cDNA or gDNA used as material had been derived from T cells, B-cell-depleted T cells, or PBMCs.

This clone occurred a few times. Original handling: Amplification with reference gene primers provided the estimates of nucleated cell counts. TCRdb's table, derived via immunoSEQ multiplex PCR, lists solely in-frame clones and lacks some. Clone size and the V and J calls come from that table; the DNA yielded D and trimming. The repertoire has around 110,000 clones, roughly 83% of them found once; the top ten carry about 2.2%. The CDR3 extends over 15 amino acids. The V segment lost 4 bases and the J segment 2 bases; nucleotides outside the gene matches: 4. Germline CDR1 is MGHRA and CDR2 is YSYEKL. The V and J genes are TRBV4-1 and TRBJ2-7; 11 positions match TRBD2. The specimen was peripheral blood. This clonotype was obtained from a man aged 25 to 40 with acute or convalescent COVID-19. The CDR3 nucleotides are TGCGCCAGCAGCCCTAGCGGGGGGAAAACCTACGAGCAGTACTTC. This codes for CASSPSGGKTYEQYF.